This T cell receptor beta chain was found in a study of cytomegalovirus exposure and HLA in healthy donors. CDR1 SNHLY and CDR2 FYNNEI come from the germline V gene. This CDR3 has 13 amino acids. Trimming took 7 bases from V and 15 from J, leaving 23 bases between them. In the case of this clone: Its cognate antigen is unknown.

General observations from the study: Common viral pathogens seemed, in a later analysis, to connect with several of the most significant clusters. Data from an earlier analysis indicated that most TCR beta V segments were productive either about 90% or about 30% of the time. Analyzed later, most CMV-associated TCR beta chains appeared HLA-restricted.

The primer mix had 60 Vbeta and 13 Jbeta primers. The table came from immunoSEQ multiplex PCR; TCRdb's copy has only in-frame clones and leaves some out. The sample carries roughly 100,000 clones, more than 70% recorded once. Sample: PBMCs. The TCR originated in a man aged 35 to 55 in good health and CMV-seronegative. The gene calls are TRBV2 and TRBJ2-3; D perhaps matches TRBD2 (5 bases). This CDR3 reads CASTSGSLMGIYF. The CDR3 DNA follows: TGTGCCAGCACCTCGGGGAGCCTCATGGGGATTTATTTT. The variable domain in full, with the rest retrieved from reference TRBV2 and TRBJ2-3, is EPEVTQTPSHQVTQMGQEVILRCVPISNHLYFYWYRQILGQKVEFLVSFYNNEISEKSEIFDDQFSVERPDGSNFTLKIRSTKLEDSAMYFCASTSGSLMGIYFGPGTRLTVL.